The 4 T cell receptor beta chains below come from one sample, sequenced in a study of T cells in Graves' hyperthyroidism and ophthalmopathy. RNA transcripts served as the template for amplifying TCR beta CDR3 regions. When the TCR CDR3 underwent first-round RT-PCR, the HTBI primer set was used. Each CDR3 protein is one row after TCRdb ran MiXCR on the multiplex PCR reads. In the table there are around 400,000 distinct CDR3 sequences, 25% of which are singletons. The sample consisted of blood. These receptors originate from a man aged 50-59 years with Graves' hyperthyroidism.

V gene TRBV20-1 combines with J gene TRBJ2-4, with 8 bases matching TRBD1. The CDR3 has 16 amino acids. CDR1 and CDR2 from the germline V gene are DFQATT and SNEGSKA (reference sequence). Trimming cost V 0 bases and J 0 bases; bases outside gene matches: 4. CDR3: CSARDLQGVAKNIQYF. The CDR3 region has the DNA TGCAGTGCTAGAGACCTACAGGGGGTAGCCAAAAACATTCAGTACTTC.

The rearrangement uses TRBV18 and TRBJ2-2; D gene ambiguous. CDR3 length equals 15 residues. Germline CDR1 and CDR2: KGHSH and LQKENI. The V end was cut by 2 bases, the J end by 4 bases, with 11 bases between. The CDR3 nucleotides read TGTGCCAGCTCACCATGGAGCAGCCTCACCGGGGAGCTGTTTTTT. Translating it yields CASSPWSSLTGELFF.

Many counts were recorded for this clonotype. The chain uses TRBV6-1 and TRBJ2-1; 7 positions match TRBD1. The CDR3 spans 15 residues. From germline, CDR1 is MNHNS and CDR2 SASEGT. With 5 bases clipped from V and 4 bases from J, the junction kept 8 bases outside the gene matches. The CDR3 sequence is CASSTPTGLYNEQFF. CDR3 in DNA: TGTGCCAGCAGTACCCCGACAGGGTTATACAATGAGCAGTTCTTC.

This chain uses TRBV10-3 with TRBJ1-2; TRBD1 matches 8 bases. CDR1 and CDR2 (germline): ENHRY, SYGVKD. The J segment lost 8 bases and the V segment lost 4 bases, leaving 3 bases of the junction unmatched. The CDR3 is 12 amino acids. Here the CDR3 DNA reads TGTGCCATCAGTGGCGGACAGGGCGGCTACACCTTC. Translation: CAISGGQGGYTF.